Sequencing of this TCR beta chain was carried out in a study of patients and donors after allogeneic stem cell transplantation. This clonotype is medium-sized in the sample. MiXCR, run by TCRdb on the RT-PCR reads, gives a single entry per CDR3 protein. The sample holds about 4,200 distinct CDR3 sequences, 16% seen once. Sample: blood, either unsorted or a sorted T cell fraction (not recorded which). The TCR comes from a human donor who was either an allogeneic HSCT recipient or a stem cell or donor lymphocyte infusion donor (not recorded which). It is not recorded whose cells these are; they may come from a transplant donor.

This chain's CDR3 is CASSTWTGKDEQYF. The DNA of the CDR3 is TGTGCCAGCAGTACTTGGACAGGGAAAGACGAGCAGTACTTC. The chain joins TRBV28 to TRBJ2-7, with 8 bases that match TRBD1. Germline values: CDR1 MDHEN, CDR2 SYDVKM. V gave up 5 bases and J gave up 5 bases; unmatched junction bases: 8. This CDR3 contains 14 residues. Full variable domain (outside the CDR3, taken from reference TRBV28 and TRBJ2-7): DVKVTQSSRYLVKRTGEKVFLECVQDMDHENMFWYRQDPGLGLRLIYFSYDVKMKEKGDIPEGYSVSREKKERFSLILESASTNQTSMYLCASSTWTGKDEQYFGPGTRLTVT.